This record looks at one T cell receptor (beta chain) sequence and its context. The data originate from a study of technical replicates of blood from a handful of donors. Here immunoSEQ multiplex PCR was the method, and the copy in TCRdb shows in-frame clones only, minus some. The table includes some 94,000 clones, about 96% detected once. Per germline, CDR1 MDHEN and CDR2 SYDVKM. Trimming at V came to 6 bases and at J to 6 bases, leaving 14 bases not matched to a gene. CDR3 length: 16 amino acids. The sequence was obtained from a human donor in good health. Sequenced input: T cells isolated from PBMCs. The chain recombines TRBV28 with TRBJ1-2; 9 bases agree with TRBD1. The CDR3 nucleotides read TGTGCCAGCAGCCGGGACAGGGAGCCGGGTGTAGATGGCTACACCTTC. It translates to CASSRDREPGVDGYTF.